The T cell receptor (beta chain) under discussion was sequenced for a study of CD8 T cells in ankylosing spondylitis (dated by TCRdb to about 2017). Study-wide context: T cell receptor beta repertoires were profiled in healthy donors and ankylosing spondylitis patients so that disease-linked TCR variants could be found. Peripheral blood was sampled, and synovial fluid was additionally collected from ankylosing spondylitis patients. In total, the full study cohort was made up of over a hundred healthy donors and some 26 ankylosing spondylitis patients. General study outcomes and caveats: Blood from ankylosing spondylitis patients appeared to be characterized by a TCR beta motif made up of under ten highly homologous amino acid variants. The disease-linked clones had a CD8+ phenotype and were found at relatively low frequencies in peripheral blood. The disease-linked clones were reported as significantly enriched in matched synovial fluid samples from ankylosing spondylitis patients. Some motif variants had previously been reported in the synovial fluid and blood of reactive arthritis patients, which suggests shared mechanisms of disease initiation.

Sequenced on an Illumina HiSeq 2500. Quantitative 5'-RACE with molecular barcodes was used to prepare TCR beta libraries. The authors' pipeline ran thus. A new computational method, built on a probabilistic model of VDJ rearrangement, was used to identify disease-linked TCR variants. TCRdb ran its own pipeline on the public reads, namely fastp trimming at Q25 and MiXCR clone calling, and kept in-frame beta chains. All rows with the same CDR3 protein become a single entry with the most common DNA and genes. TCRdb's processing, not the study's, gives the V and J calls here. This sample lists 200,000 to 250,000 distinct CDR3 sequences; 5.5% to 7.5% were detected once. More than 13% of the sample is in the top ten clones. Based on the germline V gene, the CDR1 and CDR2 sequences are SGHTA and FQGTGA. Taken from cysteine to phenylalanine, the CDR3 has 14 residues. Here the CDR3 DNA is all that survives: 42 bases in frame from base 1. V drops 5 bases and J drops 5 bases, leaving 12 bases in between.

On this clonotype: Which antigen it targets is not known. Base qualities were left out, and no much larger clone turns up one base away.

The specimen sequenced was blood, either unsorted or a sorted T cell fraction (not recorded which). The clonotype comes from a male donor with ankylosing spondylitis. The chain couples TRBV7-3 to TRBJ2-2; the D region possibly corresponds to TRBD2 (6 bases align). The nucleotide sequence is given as TGTGCCAGCAGCAACGGGGGTTATACCGGGGAGCTGTTTTTT. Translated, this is CASSNGGYTGELFF.